This is a list of T cell receptor beta chains from one sample in a study of CD8+ T cells in alopecia areata. Repertoires were generated with immunoSEQ multiplex PCR, while TCRdb's copy carries only in-frame clones and drops some. The sample includes some 150,000 clones, about 60% of them seen just once. The material sequenced was CD4+ T cells sorted from blood, taken at week 0. Receptors were obtained from a human donor with alopecia areata. Both conserved end residues are trimmed from each CDR3. Each record gives: V gene, J gene, CDR3 protein.

>TRBV7-8|TRBJ2-3
ASSGWGAGLSTDTQY
>TRBV7-2|TRBJ2-6
ASRGVYGANVLT
>TRBV6-5|TRBJ2-3
ASSPGQGQAKQY
>TRBV2|TRBJ1-1
ASSERGNTEAF
>TRBV30|TRBJ2-3
AWDTGGDTQY
>TRBV30|TRBJ2-1
AWSVQTPQGEQF
>TRBV29-1|TRBJ2-5
SGGGGLKETQY
>TRBV7-9|TRBJ1-2
ASSLNLDRGNT
>TRBV6-5|TRBJ1-2
ASSPNRGQGYT
>TRBV5-1|TRBJ1-5
ASSLEGGPNQPQH
>TRBV5-1|TRBJ2-5
ASSLEGNQETQY
>TRBV18|TRBJ1-1
ASSPPGGDTEAF
>TRBV30|TRBJ1-5
AWSRGADQPQH
>TRBV6-1|TRBJ1-5
ASSTRGLNQPQH
>TRBV29-1|TRBJ1-2
SVDLQGPAYGYT
>TRBV5-1|TRBJ1-1
ASSLVDRNTEAF
>TRBV6-1|TRBJ1-5
ASAGEFGNQPQH
>TRBV11-3|TRBJ2-3
ASSSSTDTQY
>TRBV30|TRBJ1-1
AWRFPGTEAF
>TRBV4-3|TRBJ2-3
ASSQGRAGGLVADTQY
>TRBV29-1|TRBJ2-3
SVVGWDTQY
>TRBV25-1|TRBJ1-3
ASRAGYSGNTIY
>TRBV7-2|TRBJ2-2
ASSGDYTGELF
>TRBV30|TRBJ1-4
AWTGGFNEKLF
>TRBV19|TRBJ2-1
ASRAPSLLGDEQF
>TRBV5-1|TRBJ1-2
ASSSGPLNYGYT
>TRBV15|TRBJ2-7
ATSLQGYEQY
>TRBV10-3|TRBJ2-2
ALGDRGDTGELF
>TRBV29-1|TRBJ2-1
SVGGGDIRNEQF
>TRBV29-1|TRBJ2-5
SVEVGGAGETQY
>TRBV5-1|TRBJ2-1
ASSLRQGATNEQF
>TRBV6-6|TRBJ1-2
ASSYRGGTNYGYT
>TRBV7-9|TRBJ1-1
ASSLEGNRRGTEAF
>TRBV5-6|TRBJ2-5
ASSLDPGETQY
>TRBV5-4|TRBJ2-1
ASSRTSGGHNEQF
>TRBV29-1|TRBJ2-3
SVEAGTDTQY
>TRBV29-1|TRBJ2-3
SVTGTSGGTDTQY
>TRBV9|TRBJ1-2
ASSVGLGAGHGYT
>TRBV7-9|TRBJ1-1
ASNDRENTEAF
>TRBV7-6|TRBJ2-5
ASSSLFGETQY
>TRBV7-2|TRBJ2-1
ASSTERASGQF
>TRBV7-2|TRBJ1-6
ASSLLGQGESPLH
>TRBV29-1|TRBJ2-7
SVDRGGGEQY
>TRBV5-1|TRBJ1-2
ASSAGQAGNYGYT